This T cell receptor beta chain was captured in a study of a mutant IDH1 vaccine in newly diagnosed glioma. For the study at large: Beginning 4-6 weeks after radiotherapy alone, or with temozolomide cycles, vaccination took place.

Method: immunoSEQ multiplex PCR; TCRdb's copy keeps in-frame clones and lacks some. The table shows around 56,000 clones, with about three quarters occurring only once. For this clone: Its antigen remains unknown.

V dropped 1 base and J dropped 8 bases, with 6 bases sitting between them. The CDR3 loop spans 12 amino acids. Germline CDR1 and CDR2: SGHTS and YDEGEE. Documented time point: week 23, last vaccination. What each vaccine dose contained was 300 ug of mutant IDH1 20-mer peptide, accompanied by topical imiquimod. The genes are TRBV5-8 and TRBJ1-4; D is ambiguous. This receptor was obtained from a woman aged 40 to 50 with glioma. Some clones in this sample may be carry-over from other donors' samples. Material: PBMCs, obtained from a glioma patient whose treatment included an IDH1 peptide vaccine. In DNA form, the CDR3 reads TGTGCCAGCAGCTTGACCAGGGAAAAACTGTTTTTT. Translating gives CASSLTREKLFF.